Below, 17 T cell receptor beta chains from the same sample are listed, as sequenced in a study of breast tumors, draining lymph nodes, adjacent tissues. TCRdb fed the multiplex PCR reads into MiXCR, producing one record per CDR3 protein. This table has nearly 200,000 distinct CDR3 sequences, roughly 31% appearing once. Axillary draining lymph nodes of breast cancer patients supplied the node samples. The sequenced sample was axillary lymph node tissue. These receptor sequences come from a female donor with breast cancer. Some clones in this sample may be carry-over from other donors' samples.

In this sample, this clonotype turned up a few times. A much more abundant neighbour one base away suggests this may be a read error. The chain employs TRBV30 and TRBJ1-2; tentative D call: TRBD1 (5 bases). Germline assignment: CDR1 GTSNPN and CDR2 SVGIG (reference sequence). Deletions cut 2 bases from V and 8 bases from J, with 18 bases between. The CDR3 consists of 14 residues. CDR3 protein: CAWSFFGAGQGYTF. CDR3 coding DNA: TGTGCCTGGAGTTTTTTTGGGGCAGGGCAAGGCTACACCTTC. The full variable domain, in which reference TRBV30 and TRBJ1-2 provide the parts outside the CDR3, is SQTIHQWPATLVQPVGSPLSLECTVEGTSNPNLYWYRQAAGRGLQLLFYSVGIGQISSEVPQNLSASRPQDRQFILSSKKLLLSDSGFYLCAWSFFGAGQGYTFGSGTRLTVV.

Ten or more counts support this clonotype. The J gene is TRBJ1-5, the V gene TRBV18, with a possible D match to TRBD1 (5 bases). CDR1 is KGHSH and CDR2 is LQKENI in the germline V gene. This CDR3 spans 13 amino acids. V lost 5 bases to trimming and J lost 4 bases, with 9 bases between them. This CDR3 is CASSEAGNQPQHF. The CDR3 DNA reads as TGTGCCAGCTCAGAGGCAGGGAATCAGCCCCAGCATTTT.

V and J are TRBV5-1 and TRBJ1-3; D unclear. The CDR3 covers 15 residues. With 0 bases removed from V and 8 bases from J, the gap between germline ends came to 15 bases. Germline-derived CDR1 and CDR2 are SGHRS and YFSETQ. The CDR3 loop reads CASSLGRAYGYTIYF. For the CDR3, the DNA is TGCGCCAGCAGCTTGGGGCGCGCCTATGGCTACACCATATATTTT.

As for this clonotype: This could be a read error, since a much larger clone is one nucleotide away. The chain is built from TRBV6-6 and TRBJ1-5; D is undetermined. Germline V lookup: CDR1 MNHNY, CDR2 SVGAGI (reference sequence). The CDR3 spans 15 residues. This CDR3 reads CAGSGVLTRNQPQHF. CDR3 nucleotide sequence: TGTGCCGGCAGTGGGGTCCTTACCCGAAATCAGCCCCAGCATTTT.

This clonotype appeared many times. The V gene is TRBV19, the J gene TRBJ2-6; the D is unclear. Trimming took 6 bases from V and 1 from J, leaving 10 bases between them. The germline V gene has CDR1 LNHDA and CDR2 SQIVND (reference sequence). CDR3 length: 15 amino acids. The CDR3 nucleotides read TGTGCCAGTAGCATTGAGGAGTCTGGGGCCAACGTCCTGACTTTC. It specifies CASSIEESGANVLTF.

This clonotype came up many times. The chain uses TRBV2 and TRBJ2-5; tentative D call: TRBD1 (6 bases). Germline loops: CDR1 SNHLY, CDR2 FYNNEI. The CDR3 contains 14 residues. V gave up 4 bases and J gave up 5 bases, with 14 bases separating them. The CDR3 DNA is TGTGCCAGCAGTGGGGACAATTCCCGGGAGACCCAGTACTTC. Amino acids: CASSGDNSRETQYF.

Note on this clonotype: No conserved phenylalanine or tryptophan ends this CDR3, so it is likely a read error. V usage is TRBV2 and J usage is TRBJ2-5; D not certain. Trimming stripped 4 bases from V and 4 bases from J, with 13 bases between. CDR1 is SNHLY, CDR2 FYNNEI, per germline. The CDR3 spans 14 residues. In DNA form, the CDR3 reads TGTGCCAGCAGTGTAATGGGCGTGGGAGAGACCCAGTACCTC. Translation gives CASSVMGVGETQYL.

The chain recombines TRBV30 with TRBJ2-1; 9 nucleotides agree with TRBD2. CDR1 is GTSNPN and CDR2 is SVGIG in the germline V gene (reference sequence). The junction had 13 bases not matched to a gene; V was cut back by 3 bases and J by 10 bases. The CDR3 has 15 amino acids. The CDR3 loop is CAWRGWSSGVGEQFF. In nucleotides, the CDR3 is TGTGCCTGGAGGGGTTGGTCTAGCGGGGTGGGAGAGCAGTTCTTC. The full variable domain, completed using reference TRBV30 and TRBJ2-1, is SQTIHQWPATLVQPVGSPLSLECTVEGTSNPNLYWYRQAAGRGLQLLFYSVGIGQISSEVPQNLSASRPQDRQFILSSKKLLLSDSGFYLCAWRGWSSGVGEQFFGPGTRLTVL.

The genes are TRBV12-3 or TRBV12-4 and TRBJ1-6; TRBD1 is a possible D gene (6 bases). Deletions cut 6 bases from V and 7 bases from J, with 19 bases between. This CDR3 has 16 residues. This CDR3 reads CASREDGGQGNSPLHF. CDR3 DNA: TGTGCCAGCAGGGAGGATGGGGGCCAAGGAAATTCACCCCTCCACTTT.

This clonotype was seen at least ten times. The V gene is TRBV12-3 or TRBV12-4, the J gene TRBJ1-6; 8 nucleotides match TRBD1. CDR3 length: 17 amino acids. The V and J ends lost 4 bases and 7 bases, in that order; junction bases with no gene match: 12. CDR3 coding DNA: TGTGCCAGCAGTTCCGGACAGGGTACCTATAGGAATTCACCCCTCCACTTT. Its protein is CASSSGQGTYRNSPLHF.

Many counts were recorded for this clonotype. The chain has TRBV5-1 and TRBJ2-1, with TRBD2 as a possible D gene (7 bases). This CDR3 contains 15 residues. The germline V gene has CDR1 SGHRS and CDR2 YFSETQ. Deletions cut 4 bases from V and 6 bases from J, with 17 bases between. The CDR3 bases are TGCGCCAGCAGCCCTCTAGGGGGGGGGCGCAATGAGCAGTTCTTC. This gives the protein CASSPLGGGRNEQFF.

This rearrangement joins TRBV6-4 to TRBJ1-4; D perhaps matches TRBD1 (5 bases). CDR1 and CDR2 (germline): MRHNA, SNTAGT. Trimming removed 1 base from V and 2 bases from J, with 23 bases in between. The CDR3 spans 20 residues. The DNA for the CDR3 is TGTGCCAGCAGTGACTGCCAGGGAAGAAAGAGACCCAGTACTAATGAAAAACTGTTTTTT. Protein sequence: CASSDCQGRKRPSTNEKLFF.

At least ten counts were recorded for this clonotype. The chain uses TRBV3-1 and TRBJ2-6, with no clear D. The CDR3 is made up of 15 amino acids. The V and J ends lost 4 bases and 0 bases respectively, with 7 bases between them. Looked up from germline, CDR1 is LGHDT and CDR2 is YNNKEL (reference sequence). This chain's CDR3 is CASSLTASGANVLTF. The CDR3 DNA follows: TGTGCCAGCAGCCTGACGGCCTCTGGGGCCAACGTCCTGACTTTC. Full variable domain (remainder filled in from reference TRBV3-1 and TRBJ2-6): DTAVSQTPKYLVTQMGNDKSIKCEQNLGHDTMYWYKQDSKKFLKIMFSYNNKELIINETVPNRFSPKSPDKAHLNLHINSLELGDSAVYFCASSLTASGANVLTFGAGSRLTVL.

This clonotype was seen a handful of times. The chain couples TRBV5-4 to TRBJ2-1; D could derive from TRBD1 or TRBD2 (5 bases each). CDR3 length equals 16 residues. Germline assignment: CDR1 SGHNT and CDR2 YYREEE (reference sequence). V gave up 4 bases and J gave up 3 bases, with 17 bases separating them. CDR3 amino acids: CASSPWDPMVYNEQFF. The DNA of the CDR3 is TGTGCCAGCAGCCCATGGGACCCAATGGTCTACAATGAGCAGTTCTTC.

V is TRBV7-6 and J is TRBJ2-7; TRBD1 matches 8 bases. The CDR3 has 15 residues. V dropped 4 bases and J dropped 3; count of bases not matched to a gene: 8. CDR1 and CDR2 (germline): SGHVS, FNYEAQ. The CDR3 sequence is CASSSAGTGLYEQYF. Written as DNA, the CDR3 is TGTGCCAGCAGCTCTGCCGGGACAGGACTCTACGAGCAGTACTTC.

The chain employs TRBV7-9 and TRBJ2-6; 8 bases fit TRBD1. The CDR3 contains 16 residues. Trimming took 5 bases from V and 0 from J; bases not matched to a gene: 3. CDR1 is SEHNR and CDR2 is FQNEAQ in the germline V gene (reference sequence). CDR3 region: CASSRTGGSGANVLTF. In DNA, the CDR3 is TGTGCCAGCAGCCGTACAGGGGGCTCTGGGGCCAACGTCCTGACTTTC.

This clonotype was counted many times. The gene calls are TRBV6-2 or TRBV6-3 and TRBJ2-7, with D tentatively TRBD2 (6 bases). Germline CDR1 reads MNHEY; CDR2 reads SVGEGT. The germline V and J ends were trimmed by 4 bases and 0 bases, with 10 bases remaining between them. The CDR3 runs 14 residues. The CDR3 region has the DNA TGTGCCAGCAGTTTCGGGAGTCTCTCCTACGAGCAGTACTTC. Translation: CASSFGSLSYEQYF.